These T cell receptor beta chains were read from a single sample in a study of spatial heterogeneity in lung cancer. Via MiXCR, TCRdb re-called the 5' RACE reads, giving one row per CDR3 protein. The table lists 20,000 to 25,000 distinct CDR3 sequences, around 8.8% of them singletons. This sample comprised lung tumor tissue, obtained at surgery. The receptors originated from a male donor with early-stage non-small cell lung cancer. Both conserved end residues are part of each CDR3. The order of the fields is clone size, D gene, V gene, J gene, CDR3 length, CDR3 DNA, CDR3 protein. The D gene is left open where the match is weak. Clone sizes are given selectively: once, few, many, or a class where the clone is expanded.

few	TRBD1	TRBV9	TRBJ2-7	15	TGTGCCAGCACCCCCGGACAGGGATCCTCCTACGAGCAGTACTTC	CASTPGQGSSYEQYF
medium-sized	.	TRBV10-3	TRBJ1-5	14	TGTGCCATCAGTGAAAGAGGGGGCAATCAGCCCCAGCATTTT	CAISERGGNQPQHF
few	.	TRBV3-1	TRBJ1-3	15	TGTGCCAGCAGCCATGGTCAGGCCTCTGGAAACACCATATATTTT	CASSHGQASGNTIYF
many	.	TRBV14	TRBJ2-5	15	TGTGCCAGCAGCCAAGTGACCCCGGCAGGGGAGACCCAGTACTTC	CASSQVTPAGETQYF
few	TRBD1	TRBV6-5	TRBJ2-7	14	TGTGCCAGCAGTTCTCCGGAACAGGGGATAGAGCAGTACTTC	CASSSPEQGIEQYF
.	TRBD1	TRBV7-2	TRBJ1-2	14	TGTGCCAGCAGCGTTCAACAGGGGGCAAATGGCTACACCTTC	CASSVQQGANGYTF
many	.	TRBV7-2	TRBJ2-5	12	TGTGCCAGCAGCTCCGAGGGGCAGACCCAGTACTTC	CASSSEGQTQYF
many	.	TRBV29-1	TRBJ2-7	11	TGCAGCGTTGAAGCCGAGTACGAGCAGTACTTC	CSVEAEYEQYF
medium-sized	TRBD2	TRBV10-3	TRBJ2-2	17	TGTGCCATCAGGCCGGGGGGGTTCGCGCCGAACACCGGGGAGCTGTTTTTT	CAIRPGGFAPNTGELFF
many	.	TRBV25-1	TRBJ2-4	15	TGTAACAGCAGTGTTCCAGAGCTAGCCAAAAACATTCAGTACTTC	CNSSVPELAKNIQYF
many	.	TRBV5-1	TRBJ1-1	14	TGCGCCAGCAGCTTGTCGACCCCCCAGACTGAAGCTTTCTTT	CASSLSTPQTEAFF
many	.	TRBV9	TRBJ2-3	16	TGTGCCAGCAGCCCCCCGGTGGGTGGGATCACAGATACGCAGTATTTT	CASSPPVGGITDTQYF
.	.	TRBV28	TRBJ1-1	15	TGTGCCAGCAGTTCACCCGCCGACGGAAACACTGAAGCTTTCTTT	CASSSPADGNTEAFF
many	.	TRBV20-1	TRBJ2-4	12	TGCAGTGTCGCGGGGAGGTCGGACATTCAGTACTTC	CSVAGRSDIQYF
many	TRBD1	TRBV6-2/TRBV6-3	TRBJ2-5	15	TGTGCCAGCAGACGCCGGGACAGGGAGGAAGAGACCCAGTACTTC	CASRRRDREEETQYF
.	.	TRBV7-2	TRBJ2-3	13	TGTGCCAGCAGCTTAGGGTACACAGATACGCAGTATTTT	CASSLGYTDTQYF
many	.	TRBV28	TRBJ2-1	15	TGTGCCAGCAGTCCCAGGGGGCGGGGGTACAATGAGCAGTTCTTC	CASSPRGRGYNEQFF
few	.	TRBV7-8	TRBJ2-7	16	TGTGCCAGCAGCTTAGCGCTAAATCCCGCGGCCTACGAGCAGTACTTC	CASSLALNPAAYEQYF